These 6 T cell receptor beta chains were all obtained from the same sample, sequenced in a study of blood T cell repertoires in COVID-19. Sequencing was performed with immunoSEQ multiplex PCR; in TCRdb, only in-frame clones are kept and a portion is missing. This table has tens of thousands of clones, about 83% appearing once. Material for sequencing was peripheral blood. Every receptor here comes from a human donor in a cohort sampled during active COVID-19.

This clone has only a few counts. The chain combines TRBV5-1 with TRBJ2-1; perhaps TRBD1 as D (6 bases). The CDR3 loop spans 15 amino acids. CDR1 and CDR2 (germline): SGHRS, YFSETQ. Trimming pared 7 bases from V and 6 bases from J, leaving 20 bases between. For the CDR3, the DNA is TGCGCCAGCTCCCCAAAGGGCAGAGGGGGCAATGAGCAGTTCTTC. It yields the protein CASSPKGRGGNEQFF.

The V call is TRBV7-6, the J call TRBJ2-5; D not resolved. V lost 8 bases, J lost 0 bases, and 13 bases lay in between. The germline gives CDR1 SGHVS, CDR2 FNYEAQ. The CDR3 contains 14 residues. CDR3 residues: CASARTVDQETQYF. The CDR3 DNA is TGTGCCAGCGCCCGAACGGTAGACCAAGAGACCCAGTACTTC.

This chain links TRBV11-2 with TRBJ2-3; TRBD2 is a possible D gene (6 bases). Trimming removed 5 bases from V and 6 bases from J, with 21 bases in between. The CDR3 is 16 residues long. Germline CDR1 and CDR2: SGHAT and FQNNGV. This CDR3 is CASSRLQSGPGDTQYF. DNA of the CDR3: TGTGCCAGCAGCCGACTACAAAGCGGGCCCGGGGATACGCAGTATTTT.

The gene calls are TRBV5-8 and TRBJ1-4; tentative D call: TRBD1 (5 bases). The germline gives CDR1 SGHTS, CDR2 YDEGEE. The CDR3 has 13 amino acids. The ends were cut back, 8 bases at V and 5 bases at J, with 13 bases in the middle. CDR3 in amino acids: CASAGGLNEKLFF. Written as DNA, the CDR3 is TGTGCCAGTGCTGGGGGGTTGAATGAAAAACTGTTTTTT.

This CDR3 is CASSSGPNEKLFF. Here the CDR3 DNA reads TGTGCCAGCAGCTCGGGTCCTAATGAAAAACTGTTTTTT. This sequence joins TRBV7-3 and TRBJ1-4; unclear D gene. Germline CDR1 SGHTA, CDR2 FQGTGA. The CDR3 is 13 residues long. V was pared by 4 bases and J by 3 bases, with 6 bases between.

This chain uses TRBV7-9 with TRBJ1-5; D may be TRBD1 (5 bases). The CDR3 runs to 17 residues. In germline, CDR1 is SEHNR, CDR2 FQNEAQ (reference sequence). V dropped 1 base and J dropped 7 bases, with 20 bases sitting between them. CDR3 nucleotide sequence: TGTGCCAGCAGCTTAGATGGAGTTCAGGGAAGTGTGCAGCCCCAGCATTTT. Translated, it gives CASSLDGVQGSVQPQHF.